The 23 T cell receptor beta chains presented below share a single source sample, sequenced in a study of T cells in Graves' hyperthyroidism and ophthalmopathy. Amplified regions were TCR beta CDR3 sequences from RNA transcripts. Carried out on the TCR CDR3, a first-round RT-PCR used the HTBI primer set. TCRdb itself ran the multiplex PCR reads through MiXCR, one entry per CDR3 protein. Of roughly 800,000 distinct CDR3 sequences in the sample, approximately 40% are singletons; the top ten hold about 8.9%. Sequenced material: blood. The receptor source for this set is a man younger than 35 with Graves' hyperthyroidism.

The CDR3 is CASSFHRAGYEQYF. CDR3 coding DNA: TGTGCCAGCAGCTTCCACCGTGCCGGCTACGAGCAGTACTTC. This rearrangement joins TRBV11-2 to TRBJ2-7; D gene unclear. This CDR3 spans 14 amino acids. CDR1 is SGHAT, CDR2 FQNNGV, per germline. The ends were cut back, 3 bases at V and 3 bases at J, with 12 bases in the middle.

This clonotype was seen many times. The rearrangement uses TRBV10-3 and TRBJ1-2, with D tentatively TRBD1 (5 bases). The V gene lost 3 bases and the J gene lost 5 bases, with 10 bases spanning the gap. The CDR3 is 13 residues long. Germline CDR1 and CDR2: ENHRY and SYGVKD. The CDR3 reads CAISDGGAYGYTF. The CDR3 DNA reads as TGTGCCATCAGTGATGGAGGGGCGTATGGCTACACCTTC.

Note on this clonotype: A much larger clonotype is one base distant, so this may be a read error. This chain uses TRBV29-1 with TRBJ2-2; D unresolved. The CDR3 loop spans 12 amino acids. Germline assignment: CDR1 SQVTM and CDR2 ANQGSEA. The germline V and J ends were trimmed by 4 bases and 6 bases, with 9 bases remaining between them. The CDR3 DNA reads TGCAGCGTTGCGGGCAGCGCCGGGGAGCTGTTTTTT. Translating it yields CSVAGSAGELFF.

V usage is TRBV29-1 and J usage is TRBJ1-5, with 9 bases matching TRBD1. The germline gives CDR1 SQVTM, CDR2 ANQGSEA. This CDR3 has 15 amino acids. After removal of 4 bases from V and 7 bases from J, the junction contained 11 bases not matched to a gene. CDR3 bases: TGCAGCGTTGGTAGGACAGGGGCGGACGAGCAGCCCCAGCATTTT. The encoded protein is CSVGRTGADEQPQHF.

This clonotype was found many times. The chain is built from TRBV7-8 and TRBJ1-1; TRBD1 might be the D (5 bases). Germline loops: CDR1 SGHVS, CDR2 FQNEAQ. Trimming shortened V by 7 bases and J by 0 bases, and 12 bases separated the two germline ends. The CDR3 sequence is 14 residues long. The CDR3 loop is CASTPGAVNTEAFF. CDR3 nucleotides: TGTGCCAGCACTCCCGGGGCCGTGAACACTGAAGCTTTCTTT.

This clonotype has ten or more counts. The gene calls are TRBV20-1 and TRBJ2-5; unclear D gene. V lost 4 bases to trimming and J lost 2 bases, with 8 bases between them. This CDR3 contains 12 residues. Germline V gene data show CDR1 as DFQATT and CDR2 as SNEGSKA (reference sequence). The CDR3 loop is CSATRTQETQYF. The CDR3 nucleotides read TGCAGTGCTACCAGGACGCAAGAGACCCAGTACTTC.

The chain employs TRBV29-1 and TRBJ1-2; 8 bases agree with TRBD1. The CDR3 length is 12 residues. Trimming at V came to 5 bases and at J to 7 bases, leaving 6 bases not matched to a gene. CDR1 and CDR2 from the germline V gene are SQVTM and ANQGSEA. The CDR3 DNA is TGCAGCGTTTCCGACAGGGGCGGTGGCTACACCTTC. Amino acids: CSVSDRGGGYTF.

V is TRBV5-1 and J is TRBJ2-7; D not resolved. The CDR3 has 13 residues. Germline CDR1 reads SGHRS; CDR2 reads YFSETQ. V was shortened by 5 bases and J by 2 bases, with 11 bases between the two germline ends. The CDR3 nucleotides are TGCGCCAGCAGATTTGACGCAACCTACGAGCAGTACTTC. Translation gives CASRFDATYEQYF.

This clonotype was seen a few times. The chain couples TRBV20-1 to TRBJ2-7; 11 nucleotides align to TRBD2. CDR1 DFQATT and CDR2 SNEGSKA come from the germline V gene (reference sequence). The CDR3 spans 13 residues. Unmatched junction bases numbered 9, after V lost 8 bases and J lost 6 bases. The CDR3 here is CSTRTSGLGEQYF. The CDR3 DNA reads as TGCAGTACCCGGACTAGCGGGTTGGGCGAGCAGTACTTC.

V usage is TRBV7-8 and J usage is TRBJ2-7; D may be TRBD2 (6 bases). Trimming removed 5 bases at V and 4 bases at J, with 15 bases between. Germline V gene lookup returns CDR1 SGHVS and CDR2 FQNEAQ. CDR3 size: 14 residues. The CDR3 sequence is CASSVRDLLYEQYF. The CDR3 coding sequence is TGTGCCAGCAGCGTCCGGGACTTGCTTTACGAGCAGTACTTC. Combining the CDR3 with reference TRBV7-8 and TRBJ2-7 gives the whole variable domain GAGVSQSPRYKVAKRGQDVALRCDPISGHVSLFWYQQALGQGPEFLTYFQNEAQLDKSGLPSDRFFAERPEGSVSTLKIQRTQQEDSAVYLCASSVRDLLYEQYFGPGTRLTVT.

This chain connects TRBV6-6 to TRBJ1-5; D gene uncertain. Trimming pared 2 bases from V and 4 bases from J, leaving 9 bases between. The CDR3 loop spans 14 amino acids. Looked up from germline, CDR1 is MNHNY and CDR2 is SVGAGI (reference sequence). CDR3 DNA: TGTGCCAGCAGTTACGTTGGAGTGAATCAGCCCCAGCATTTT. Translated, it gives CASSYVGVNQPQHF.

This clonotype was seen more than once but under ten times. The V and J genes are TRBV6-5 and TRBJ1-3, with a weak D call TRBD1 (5 bases). The CDR3 contains 14 residues. V lost 6 bases and J 0 bases, leaving 9 bases between the germline ends. Germline CDR1 reads MNHEY; CDR2 reads SVGAGI. CDR3 in DNA: TGTGCCAGCAGACTCGACAGCTCTGGAAACACCATATATTTT. Amino acids: CASRLDSSGNTIYF.

The rearrangement uses TRBV2 and TRBJ2-5; the match to TRBD1 covers 9 bases. The CDR3 covers 15 residues. CDR1 SNHLY and CDR2 FYNNEI come from the germline V gene. The trim removed 6 bases at V and 1 base at J, leaving 6 bases unmatched. The CDR3 reads CASRAVGQGQETQYF. The CDR3 DNA sequence: TGTGCCAGCAGAGCCGTGGGACAGGGCCAAGAGACCCAGTACTTC.

For this clonotype: This may be a read error, as it is one base from a much larger clone. This chain joins TRBV25-1 and TRBJ1-1; D might be TRBD1 (6 bases). From germline, CDR1 is MGHDK and CDR2 SYGVNS. The CDR3 contains 19 residues. The V gene lost 3 bases and the J gene lost 1 base, with 24 bases spanning the gap. The CDR3 is CASSDPQGGTPESNTEAFF. CDR3 DNA: TGTGCCAGCAGTGATCCCCAGGGAGGGACACCAGAATCGAACACTGAAGCTTTCTTT.

The genes are TRBV24-1 and TRBJ2-7, with D perhaps TRBD2 (6 bases). V was clipped by 8 bases and J by 0 bases, with 13 bases between them. Germline assignment: CDR1 KGHDR and CDR2 SFDVKD. The CDR3 runs 14 residues. Here the CDR3 DNA reads TGTGCCACCACGTGGAGGGAACCCTCCTACGAGCAGTACTTC. Encoded protein: CATTWREPSYEQYF.

V usage is TRBV10-3 and J usage is TRBJ2-5, with D possibly called TRBD1 or TRBD2 (6 bases each). Trimming took 4 bases from V and 7 from J, leaving 16 bases between them. This CDR3 has 14 amino acids. Germline V gene sequence: CDR1 ENHRY, CDR2 SYGVKD. CDR3: CAISAGAEGGTQYF. CDR3 bases: TGTGCCATCAGTGCCGGGGCCGAGGGGGGGACCCAGTACTTC.

This clonotype turned up a few times. V and J are TRBV6-1 and TRBJ1-5; no clear D. Germline V gene sequence: CDR1 MNHNS, CDR2 SASEGT. V shed 5 bases and J shed 15 bases, with 17 bases lying between them. CDR3 length: 12 amino acids. CDR3 residues: CASSTQYSGPHF. CDR3 coding DNA: TGTGCCAGCAGTACGCAATACTCAGGTCCGCATTTT.

In regard to this clonotype: Its ends do not fully match the called genes, so a read error is possible. The J gene is TRBJ1-1, the V gene TRBV7-9; D unresolved. The CDR3 has 16 amino acids. Germline lookup yields CDR1 SEHNR and CDR2 FQNEAQ (reference sequence). CDR3 sequence (DNA): TGTGCCAGCAGCCAAGCGCATCGCAGGTTCAACACTAAAGCTTTCTTT. The encoded protein is CASSQAHRRFNTKAFF.

Ten or more counts support this clonotype. The rearrangement links TRBV9 to TRBJ1-1, with D perhaps matching TRBD1 (5 bases). This CDR3 has 12 amino acids. Trimming shortened V by 3 bases and J by 12 bases, and 15 bases separated the two germline ends. Germline CDR1 SGDLS, CDR2 YYNGEE. The CDR3 DNA follows: TGTGCCAGCAGCGCCGAGGCGGGGGAGACTTTCTTT. Residues: CASSAEAGETFF.

This clonotype was recorded at least ten times. This CDR3 is CSVTDRVWDEQYF. The CDR3 DNA sequence: TGCAGCGTTACAGACAGGGTTTGGGACGAGCAGTACTTC. This chain links TRBV29-1 with TRBJ2-7; 7 bases map to TRBD1. The CDR3 totals 13 residues. V lost 5 bases, J lost 5 bases, and 9 bases stayed unmatched. From germline, CDR1 is SQVTM and CDR2 ANQGSEA.

This clonotype was detected a few times. The chain couples TRBV19 to TRBJ2-7; 12 positions match TRBD1. Per the germline V gene, CDR1 is LNHDA and CDR2 is SQIVND (reference sequence). V was pared by 5 bases and J by 5 bases, with 7 bases of the junction left unmatched. The CDR3 is made up of 15 amino acids. The CDR3 coding sequence is TGTGCCAGTAGTCCGGGACAGGGGGCGCCCAACGAGCAGTACTTC. Protein sequence: CASSPGQGAPNEQYF.

This chain uses TRBV5-4 with TRBJ1-2, with D hard to call. The CDR3 has 14 residues. The germline CDR1 and CDR2 sequences are SGHNT and YYREEE (reference sequence). V was cut by 2 bases and J by 2 bases, with 10 bases left in between. The CDR3 DNA reads as TGTGCCAGCAGCTTTGGACGGGCAAACTATGGCTACACCTTC. Translated, it gives CASSFGRANYGYTF. Full variable domain (outside the CDR3, taken from reference TRBV5-4 and TRBJ1-2): ETGVTQSPTHLIKTRGQQVTLRCSSQSGHNTVSWYQQALGQGPQFIFQYYREEENGRGNFPPRFSGLQFPNYSSELNVNALELDDSALYLCASSFGRANYGYTFGSGTRLTVV.

The chain carries TRBV6-1 and TRBJ1-5; D remains unclear. Germline values: CDR1 MNHNS, CDR2 SASEGT. The CDR3 runs 15 residues. Trimming took 7 bases from V and 2 from J, leaving 15 bases between them. CDR3 in DNA: TGTGCCAGCACCACTGGTGACGCTGGCAATCAGCCCCAGCATTTT. Translated: CASTTGDAGNQPQHF.